The rows below give T cell receptor beta chains drawn from one sample of a study of blood T cell repertoires in COVID-19. Data came from immunoSEQ multiplex PCR; TCRdb stores just in-frame clones and leaves some out. The sample lists 35,000 to 45,000 clones, 86% occurring once. The source material was peripheral blood. These receptors were obtained from a man aged 70 or older with acute or convalescent COVID-19. Each CDR3 is given with its conserved first and last residue. Each record gives: J gene, V gene, clone size, D gene, CDR3 length, CDR3 DNA, CDR3 protein. A D gene is named only where the DNA matches it firmly. Only part of the rows carry a size: once, few, many, or a class if the clone is expanded.

J: TRBJ2-5
V: TRBV7-2
size: NA
D: TRBD2
length: 14
DNA: TGTGCCAGCAGCTTCGGCGGGGGACAAGAGACCCAGTACTTC
CDR3: CASSFGGGQETQYF

J: TRBJ1-1
V: TRBV7-2
size: NA
D: NA
length: 13
DNA: TGTGCCAGCACGTCCCGACTCTCCACTGAAGCTTTCTTT
CDR3: CASTSRLSTEAFF

J: TRBJ2-3
V: TRBV24-1
size: NA
D: NA
length: 12
DNA: TGTGCCACCAGTAGTAACAGCATTACGCAGTATTTT
CDR3: CATSSNSITQYF

J: TRBJ2-1
V: TRBV6-2/TRBV6-3
size: NA
D: TRBD2
length: 20
DNA: TGTGCCAGCAGTTACTCCACCCGACTAGCGGGAAGCCCCCTACCTAATGAGCAGTTCTTC
CDR3: CASSYSTRLAGSPLPNEQFF

J: TRBJ2-5
V: TRBV9
size: NA
D: TRBD2
length: 16
DNA: TGTGCCAGCAGCGTAGAACGAGCGGGGGGGGAAGAGACCCAGTACTTC
CDR3: CASSVERAGGEETQYF

J: TRBJ1-2
V: TRBV27
size: NA
D: TRBD1
length: 14
DNA: TGTGCCAGCAGTCCTGGACAGGAGGACTATGGCTACACCTTC
CDR3: CASSPGQEDYGYTF

J: TRBJ2-1
V: TRBV19
size: NA
D: TRBD2
length: 15
DNA: TGTGCCAGTAGTATAGCAGAGTTGGGAGGGGATGAGCAGTTCTTC
CDR3: CASSIAELGGDEQFF

J: TRBJ1-1
V: TRBV6-1
size: NA
D: NA
length: 14
DNA: TGTGCCAGCAGTGATGAATACAGGGTATCTGAAGCTTTCTTT
CDR3: CASSDEYRVSEAFF

J: TRBJ1-2
V: TRBV4-3
size: NA
D: TRBD1
length: 15
DNA: TGCGCCAGCAGCCAACAAACAGGGGGCGGTAATGGCTACACCTTC
CDR3: CASSQQTGGGNGYTF

J: TRBJ2-7
V: TRBV5-1
size: few
D: TRBD1
length: 14
DNA: TGCGCCAGCAGCCGACAGGGCTTAAACTACGAGCAGTACTTC
CDR3: CASSRQGLNYEQYF

J: TRBJ1-2
V: TRBV27
size: few
D: TRBD1
length: 15
DNA: TGTGCCAGCAGTGGGCCGGGACAGGGCAACTATGGCTACACCTTC
CDR3: CASSGPGQGNYGYTF

J: TRBJ2-3
V: TRBV4-3
size: NA
D: TRBD2
length: 18
DNA: TGCGCCAGCAGCCAAGCTGTCCCCCTAGCGGGGGGGTTAGATACGCAGTATTTT
CDR3: CASSQAVPLAGGLDTQYF

J: TRBJ2-7
V: TRBV29-1
size: NA
D: NA
length: 11
DNA: TGCAGCGGTGCGGGGTTACACGAGCAGTACTTC
CDR3: CSGAGLHEQYF

J: TRBJ2-3
V: TRBV5-1
size: NA
D: NA
length: 16
DNA: TGCGCCAGCAGCTTGGCCAGGTCCTCTAGCACAGATACGCAGTATTTT
CDR3: CASSLARSSSTDTQYF

J: TRBJ1-4
V: TRBV6-5
size: NA
D: TRBD1
length: 14
DNA: TGTGCCACCAACAGGGGGCTCCTAAATGAAAAACTGTTTTTT
CDR3: CATNRGLLNEKLFF

J: TRBJ1-4
V: TRBV19
size: few
D: NA
length: 16
DNA: TGTGCCAGTAGCCCGGACTCATTTCGGGCTAATGAAAAACTGTTTTTT
CDR3: CASSPDSFRANEKLFF

J: TRBJ1-5
V: TRBV5-1
size: NA
D: NA
length: 15
DNA: TGCGCCAGCAGCTTGGGGGGGCTTAGCAATCAGCCCCAGCATTTT
CDR3: CASSLGGLSNQPQHF

J: TRBJ2-7
V: TRBV7-8
size: NA
D: NA
length: 17
DNA: TGTGCCAGCAGCTTAGAGGAAACCCCAGGGGCTAGCTACGAGCAGTACTTC
CDR3: CASSLEETPGASYEQYF